The 2 T cell receptor beta chains below all came from one sample that was sequenced in a study of OX40 agonist ivuxolimab in advanced cancers. Here immunoSEQ multiplex PCR was the method, and the copy in TCRdb shows in-frame clones only, minus some. The table shows about 80,000 clones, with 87% occurring only once. Sample: CD4+ or CD8+ T cells sorted from blood, taken in a trial of the OX40 agonist ivuxolimab. All receptors derive from an adult with an advanced solid tumor such as melanoma, head and neck, liver or kidney cancer.

The chain has TRBV29-1 and TRBJ1-2, with D unresolved. Looked up from germline, CDR1 is SQVTM and CDR2 is ANQGSEA. V was clipped by 5 bases and J by 7 bases, with 8 bases between them. The CDR3 runs to 10 residues. The CDR3 loop reads CSVKEGGYTF. The DNA for the CDR3 is TGCAGCGTTAAGGAGGGTGGCTACACCTTC.

Remarks on this clone: The CDR3 does not close with the conserved phenylalanine or tryptophan, likely indicating a read error. V usage is TRBV10-3 and J usage is TRBJ2-7; D tentatively reads TRBD1 or TRBD2 (5 bases each). The CDR3 is 13 residues long. CDR1 is ENHRY, CDR2 SYGVKD, per germline. The CDR3 sequence: CAISGLGAYEQYL. The CDR3 DNA reads as TGTGCCATTAGTGGTCTGGGGGCCTACGAGCAGTACCTC.